This TCR beta chain was identified in a study of technical replicates of blood from a handful of donors (TCRdb year 2017). The germline V gene supplies CDR1 SGHTA and CDR2 FQGNSA. From its cysteine to its phenylalanine, the CDR3 spans 15 amino acids. Only the CDR3 DNA is retained, 45 bases long and in frame from the first base. V is pared back by 0 bases and J by 6 bases, with 12 bases lying between the germline termini. The library came from the immunoSEQ multiplex PCR assay. Drawn from immuneACCESS, this table holds only the in-frame rearrangements with V and J called that TCRdb kept. Clones are partly lost; checked studies trace under half to an unresolved V gene and leave the rest unexplained. The sample includes roughly 68,000 clones, with approximately 90% observed a single time. The ten top clones hold 4.7% of the sample. This clone was seen just once. Its antigen remains unidentified. Base-call qualities are not available, and no considerably larger clone is one nucleotide away.

The sequence came from a human donor in good health. Some clones in this sample may be carry-over from other donors' samples. Sequenced input: PBMCs. The chain uses TRBV7-2 and TRBJ2-1, and perhaps TRBD1 as D gene, on 6 matching bases. The DNA is as follows: TGTGCCAGCAGCTTAGCTGGGACAACCCCCAATGAGCAGTTCTTC. It specifies CASSLAGTTPNEQFF.